Below are 20 T cell receptor beta chains sequenced from a single sample in a study of T cells in Graves' hyperthyroidism and ophthalmopathy. RNA transcripts gave rise to amplified TCR beta CDR3 regions. With the HTBI primer set, the TCR CDR3 went through a first round of RT-PCR. TCRdb passed the multiplex PCR reads through MiXCR, listing each CDR3 protein once. The data show a few hundred thousand distinct CDR3 sequences, about a fifth seen once. Sequenced input: blood. The receptors shown here come from a man between 18 and 35 years old with Graves' hyperthyroidism.

The rearrangement joins TRBV15 to TRBJ1-5, with D uncertain. The CDR3 sequence is 17 residues long. Germline lookup yields CDR1 LNHNV and CDR2 YYDKDF (reference sequence). Trimming left V 1 base short and J 2 bases short, with 15 bases between. CDR3: CATSRGAWVGGNQPQHF. The CDR3 DNA follows: TGTGCCACCAGCAGAGGGGCATGGGTTGGGGGCAATCAGCCCCAGCATTTT.

The chain is built from TRBV4-1 and TRBJ1-3; D call uncertain. Trimming shortened V by 1 base and J by 2 bases, and 6 bases separated the two germline ends. CDR1 is MGHRA and CDR2 is YSYEKL in the germline V gene. The CDR3 totals 14 residues. The CDR3 nucleotides are TGCGCCAGCAGCCAAGGGCTAGCTGGAAACACCATATATTTT. This sequence encodes CASSQGLAGNTIYF.

This clonotype occurred many times. The J gene is TRBJ1-5, the V gene TRBV12-3 or TRBV12-4; 8 nucleotides align to TRBD1. CDR3 size: 14 residues. J gave up 4 bases and V 7 bases, and 6 bases lay outside the gene matches. CDR3 sequence (DNA): TGTGCCAGCACCAGGACAGGGCCGAATCAGCCCCAGCATTTT. Translating gives CASTRTGPNQPQHF.

This sequence joins TRBV6-5 and TRBJ1-6; D gene uncertain. The CDR3 loop spans 16 amino acids. V dropped 2 bases and J dropped 7 bases, with 15 bases sitting between them. Germline V gene sequence: CDR1 MNHEY, CDR2 SVGAGI. CDR3 DNA: TGTGCCAGCAGTTACGAGGTTGCATTCGGGAATTCACCCCTCCACTTT. Its translation: CASSYEVAFGNSPLHF.

Regarding this clonotype: This may be a read error, as it is one base from a much larger clone. The CDR3 does not end in the conserved phenylalanine or tryptophan, so this is likely a read error. The gene calls are TRBV13 and TRBJ2-6, with D uncertain. The CDR3 length is 16 residues. V was trimmed by 0 bases and J by 4 bases, leaving 10 bases between them. CDR1 and CDR2 (germline): PRHDT, FYEKMQ (reference sequence). The CDR3 DNA reads TGTGCCAGCAGCTTAGGCCTACCGGAGGGGGCCAACGTCCTGACTGTC. Protein: CASSLGLPEGANVLTV.

The CDR3 reads CAISDSSETQYF. The CDR3 DNA reads as TGTGCCATCAGTGATAGTTCGGAGACCCAGTACTTC. V gene TRBV10-3 combines with J gene TRBJ2-5, with D unclear. Between the trimmed V and J ends, which lost 3 bases and 5 bases, there was a span of 7 bases. Germline V lookup: CDR1 ENHRY, CDR2 SYGVKD. This CDR3 is 12 amino acids long.

This clonotype has only a few counts. The genes are TRBV12-3 or TRBV12-4 and TRBJ1-5; possible D gene TRBD1, 5 bases. This CDR3 region has 14 residues. The V end lost 10 bases, the J end lost 0 bases, and 13 bases lay between the germline ends. Here the CDR3 reads CATALRASNQPQHF. The DNA of the CDR3 is TGTGCCACCGCCCTCAGGGCTAGCAATCAGCCCCAGCATTTT.

This clonotype has at least ten counts. The rearrangement links TRBV20-1 to TRBJ1-1; D is unclear. Trimming took off 3 bases at V and 3 bases at J, with 11 bases between the two ends. Germline lookup yields CDR1 DFQATT and CDR2 SNEGSKA (reference sequence). The CDR3 totals 13 residues. The CDR3 loop reads CSASYRRDTEAFF. The CDR3 DNA follows: TGCAGTGCTAGCTACCGCCGGGACACTGAAGCTTTCTTT.

V is TRBV30 and J is TRBJ1-3; a weak D match, TRBD1 (5 bases). V lost 3 bases and J lost 2, with 8 bases in between. This CDR3 has 13 amino acids. Germline CDR1 is GTSNPN and CDR2 is SVGIG (reference sequence). The CDR3 DNA reads as TGTGCCTGGAGCGAGGGGACTGGAAACACCATATATTTT. Its translation is CAWSEGTGNTIYF.

V usage is TRBV29-1 and J usage is TRBJ2-5; no reliable D call. V dropped 7 bases and J dropped 3 bases, with 12 bases sitting between them. The CDR3 length is 12 residues. The V gene's germline CDR1 is SQVTM and CDR2 ANQGSEA. The chain's CDR3 is CSEMTDKETQYF. The CDR3 region has the DNA TGCAGCGAGATGACTGACAAAGAGACCCAGTACTTC.

This clonotype has a count of ten or more. V and J are TRBV12-3 or TRBV12-4 and TRBJ2-7, with 7 bases that match TRBD1. The CDR3 spans 15 residues. The V gene end was trimmed by 3 bases and the J gene end by 2 bases; junction bases not matched to a gene: 7. The DNA of the CDR3 is TGTGCCAGCAGTTTTTGGGCAGGGGGTACCTACGAGCAGTACTTC. This translates into CASSFWAGGTYEQYF.

The chain couples TRBV18 to TRBJ1-3, with D perhaps matching TRBD1 (5 bases). The V end lost 0 bases, the J end lost 0 bases, and 6 bases lay between the germline ends. CDR3 size: 15 residues. The germline CDR1 and CDR2 sequences are KGHSH and LQKENI. CDR3 nucleotide sequence: TGTGCCAGCTCACCACCTGGGACCTCTGGAAACACCATATATTTT. Translation: CASSPPGTSGNTIYF.

V usage is TRBV5-4 and J usage is TRBJ1-1, with no clear D. Germline values: CDR1 SGHNT, CDR2 YYREEE (reference sequence). V shed 0 bases and J shed 2 bases, with 8 bases lying between them. The length of the CDR3 is 14 residues. Written as DNA, the CDR3 is TGTGCCAGCAGCTTGGTAACAGTCAACACTGAAGCTTTCTTT. This translates into CASSLVTVNTEAFF.

This clonotype has only one observation. The chain links TRBV6-2 or TRBV6-3 to TRBJ1-2; D unclear. V was shortened by 2 bases and J by 8 bases, with 12 bases between the two germline ends. The germline V gene has CDR1 MNHEY and CDR2 SVGEGT. The CDR3 runs 13 residues. DNA of the CDR3: TGTGCCAGCAGTTACCTTGGCGGGGAGGGCTACACCTTC. This gives the protein CASSYLGGEGYTF.

This clonotype was recorded many times. The chain has TRBV6-1 and TRBJ2-7; 11 positions agree with TRBD1. The CDR3 has 15 residues. From germline, CDR1 is MNHNS and CDR2 SASEGT. V shed 6 bases and J 5 bases; nucleotides not matched to a gene: 9. The CDR3, as DNA: TGTGCCAGCAGCAGACTCGGGACAGGGGGTCACGAGCAGTACTTC. Protein: CASSRLGTGGHEQYF.

This rearrangement joins TRBV5-1 to TRBJ1-1, with D tentatively TRBD1 (6 bases). V was pared by 4 bases and J by 8 bases, with 12 bases between. This CDR3 is 12 amino acids long. Germline values: CDR1 SGHRS, CDR2 YFSETQ. CDR3 in DNA: TGCGCCAGCAGCGGGTCAGGGGCGGAAGCTTTCTTT. This encodes CASSGSGAEAFF.

The V call is TRBV18, the J call TRBJ1-1, with D possibly TRBD1 on 5 matching bases. V was shortened by 1 base and J by 7 bases, with 13 bases between the two germline ends. CDR3 length: 14 residues. In germline, CDR1 is KGHSH, CDR2 LQKENI. The CDR3 region is CASSPRTLTNEAFF. The CDR3 DNA reads TGTGCCAGCTCACCACGGACACTCACAAATGAAGCTTTCTTT.

The V gene is TRBV6-1, the J gene TRBJ1-5; a weak D match, TRBD1 (6 bases). CDR1 is MNHNS and CDR2 is SASEGT in the germline V gene. V was cut by 2 bases and J by 0 bases, with 11 bases left in between. This CDR3 spans 16 amino acids. CDR3 protein: CASSERGGNSNQPQHF. CDR3 bases: TGTGCCAGCAGTGAAAGAGGGGGGAATAGCAATCAGCCCCAGCATTTT.

At least ten counts were recorded for this clonotype. This sequence joins TRBV6-5 and TRBJ2-5; D uncertain. V was pared by 2 bases and J by 5 bases, with 12 bases between. This CDR3 is built from 14 residues. Germline CDR1 is MNHEY and CDR2 is SVGAGI. CDR3 in amino acids: CASSYRSIRETQYF. For the CDR3, the DNA is TGTGCCAGCAGTTACAGGTCTATCAGGGAGACCCAGTACTTC.

This clonotype was seen repeatedly, ten times or more. V is TRBV2 and J is TRBJ2-7; a weak D match, TRBD1 (6 bases). CDR1 SNHLY and CDR2 FYNNEI come from the germline V gene. V was clipped by 7 bases and J by 3 bases, with 13 bases between them. The CDR3 contains 13 residues. Here the CDR3 reads CASMGTSGYEQYF. In DNA, the CDR3 is TGTGCCAGCATGGGGACATCGGGCTACGAGCAGTACTTC.